A single sample gave rise to the 14 T cell receptor beta chains below, sequenced in a study of T cell responses to AZD1222 COVID-19 vaccine. Assay used: immunoSEQ multiplex PCR; TCRdb lists only in-frame clones, some missing. Among 150,000 to 200,000 clones listed, approximately 90% were seen once. Material: peripheral blood, obtained on day 0 of AZD1222 vaccination. The receptors were gathered from an adult in good health.

The chain recombines TRBV5-4 with TRBJ2-4; D may be TRBD1 (5 bases). V gave up 3 bases and J gave up 8 bases, with 15 bases separating them. Germline CDR1 and CDR2: SGHNT and YYREEE (reference sequence). This CDR3 contains 14 residues. The CDR3 DNA follows: TGTGCCAGCAGCTCTTTGACCATAGGGGACATTCAGTACTTC. Translated, it gives CASSSLTIGDIQYF. Together with reference TRBV5-4 and TRBJ2-4, the CDR3 gives the full variable domain: ETGVTQSPTHLIKTRGQQVTLRCSSQSGHNTVSWYQQALGQGPQFIFQYYREEENGRGNFPPRFSGLQFPNYSSELNVNALELDDSALYLCASSSLTIGDIQYFGAGTRLSVL.

The V and J genes are TRBV19 and TRBJ1-2; possible D gene TRBD1, 6 bases. The length of the CDR3 is 15 residues. Germline V gene lookup returns CDR1 LNHDA and CDR2 SQIVND (reference sequence). V gave up 3 bases and J gave up 8 bases, with 19 bases separating them. As DNA, the CDR3 is TGTGCCAGTAGTATGGAAACAGGGAGAAAGAAAGGCTACACCTTC. Protein: CASSMETGRKKGYTF.

The chain joins TRBV12-3 or TRBV12-4 to TRBJ1-1; weak D call: TRBD1 (6 bases). V was cut by 4 bases and J by 0 bases, with 6 bases left in between. The CDR3 has 13 amino acids. This chain's CDR3 is CASSWTVNTEAFF. DNA of the CDR3: TGTGCCAGCAGTTGGACAGTGAACACTGAAGCTTTCTTT.

This clone appeared a single time. For the CDR3, the DNA is TGTGCCAGCACTGCCCGCCACGAGCAGTACTTC. It translates to CASTARHEQYF. The chain carries TRBV28 and TRBJ2-7; D is uncertain. The length of the CDR3 is 11 residues. Germline V gene sequence: CDR1 MDHEN, CDR2 SYDVKM. V was shortened by 7 bases and J by 5 bases, with 9 bases between the two germline ends.

This clone is a singleton in its sample. The V and J genes are TRBV11-3 and TRBJ2-7, with TRBD2 matching over 10 bases. The CDR3 is 13 amino acids. Germline V gene lookup returns CDR1 SGHNT and CDR2 YENEEA. J was trimmed by 6 bases and V by 5 bases; bases with no gene match: 4. In nucleotides, the CDR3 is TGTGCCAGCAGCCACGGGACTAGCGTCGAGCAGTACTTC. Translated: CASSHGTSVEQYF.

This clone is a singleton in its sample. V gene TRBV19 combines with J gene TRBJ1-4; 7 positions match TRBD1. V shed 3 bases, J shed 8 bases, and the junction held 9 bases outside the gene matches. This CDR3 spans 15 amino acids. Germline V gene data show CDR1 as LNHDA and CDR2 as SQIVND (reference sequence). CDR3 in DNA: TGTGCCAGTAGTATGGGGGGACAGTATGGGGAAAAACTGTTTTTT. Translation gives CASSMGGQYGEKLFF.

The genes are TRBV28 and TRBJ2-1; D is uncertain. V gave up 6 bases and J gave up 4 bases, with 13 bases separating them. The CDR3 sequence is 14 residues long. Germline CDR1 MDHEN, CDR2 SYDVKM. The CDR3 sequence: CASSHPYGYNEQFF. The CDR3 nucleotides are TGTGCCAGCAGCCATCCCTATGGGTACAATGAGCAGTTCTTC.

The genes are TRBV15 and TRBJ1-2; 7 bases map to TRBD1. In germline, CDR1 is LNHNV, CDR2 YYDKDF (reference sequence). CDR3 length: 16 amino acids. Trimming at V came to 1 base and at J to 6 bases, leaving 11 bases not matched to a gene. CDR3 protein: CATSRGKDRRRNGYTF. As DNA, the CDR3 is TGTGCCACCAGCAGAGGCAAGGACAGGAGGCGGAATGGCTACACCTTC.

The chain combines TRBV30 with TRBJ2-1; TRBD1 might be the D (6 bases). The CDR3 extends over 13 amino acids. Trimming removed 2 bases from V and 9 bases from J, with 14 bases in between. Germline V gives CDR1 GTSNPN, CDR2 SVGIG (reference sequence). Here the CDR3 DNA reads TGTGCCTGGAGTCCGTCAGGGGTTGCTGAGCAGTTCTTC. Residues: CAWSPSGVAEQFF.

The chain carries TRBV9 and TRBJ1-2; TRBD1 might be the D (6 bases). V lost 2 bases and J lost 6, with 17 bases in between. Germline CDR1 SGDLS, CDR2 YYNGEE. This CDR3 has 15 residues. CDR3 DNA sequence: TGTGCCAGCAGCGTTTCAGACAGGACCTATAATGGCTACACCTTC. This encodes CASSVSDRTYNGYTF.

CDR3 coding DNA: TGCGCCAGCAGCCTCGGAGGGGACGGAAACACCGGGGAGCTGTTTTTT. Protein: CASSLGGDGNTGELFF. V gene TRBV5-1 combines with J gene TRBJ2-2; D might be TRBD2 (6 bases). The CDR3 is made up of 16 amino acids. The V end was cut by 4 bases, the J end by 2 bases, with 15 bases between. Germline values: CDR1 SGHRS, CDR2 YFSETQ.

The CDR3 protein is CASSRGTENSPLHF. Written as DNA, the CDR3 is TGTGCCAGCAGCCGCGGGACTGAGAATTCACCCCTCCACTTT. The V call is TRBV7-9, the J call TRBJ1-6; weak D call: TRBD1 (5 bases). Germline lookup yields CDR1 SEHNR and CDR2 FQNEAQ (reference sequence). V lost 5 bases to trimming and J lost 7 bases, with 12 bases between them. The CDR3 sequence is 14 residues long.

This chain joins TRBV6-5 and TRBJ1-1; no firm D call. CDR3 length: 14 residues. V lost 6 bases and J 1 base, leaving 12 bases between the germline ends. Germline V gene data show CDR1 as MNHEY and CDR2 as SVGAGI. The CDR3 DNA reads as TGTGCCAGCAGCGTTCGGACGGCGAACACTGAAGCTTTCTTT. Protein: CASSVRTANTEAFF.

The chain combines TRBV2 with TRBJ2-7; the D is unclear. V dropped 8 bases and J dropped 3 bases, with 11 bases sitting between them. This CDR3 has 12 amino acids. Germline CDR1 is SNHLY and CDR2 is FYNNEI. CDR3 nucleotide sequence: TGTGCCAGCGGTACGCCAGACTACGAGCAGTACTTC. It yields the protein CASGTPDYEQYF.